The 8 T cell receptor beta chains below all came from one sample that was sequenced in a study of molecular identifiers for immune sequencing clone quantification. In TCRdb, the PCR reads were re-called with MiXCR into one record per CDR3 protein. Altogether around 470,000 distinct CDR3 sequences are present, about a quarter being singletons, with the ten largest covering around 0.76%. Sequences were obtained from naive CD8+ T cells from blood, with Jurkat cell RNA spiked in. Subset given: FACS-sorted CD8+CD4-CCR7+CD45RA+ naive T cells. The receptors derive from a human donor in good health. Some libraries in this study had Jurkat cell RNA spiked in.

This clonotype was recorded many times. This chain uses TRBV7-6 with TRBJ1-1, with D perhaps matching TRBD1 (5 bases). CDR3 length equals 14 residues. V was shortened by 4 bases and J by 0 bases, with 9 bases between the two germline ends. Germline values: CDR1 SGHVS, CDR2 FNYEAQ. The CDR3 sequence: CASSSGTLNTEAFF. In DNA, the CDR3 is TGTGCCAGCAGCTCCGGGACGCTGAACACTGAAGCTTTCTTT.

This clonotype was seen repeatedly, ten times or more. J is TRBJ1-1 and V is TRBV29-1; tentative D call: TRBD1 (5 bases). Trimming took off 4 bases at V and 4 bases at J, with 10 bases between the two ends. Germline CDR1 is SQVTM and CDR2 is ANQGSEA. This CDR3 is built from 12 residues. CDR3 in amino acids: CSVGDLGTEAFF. CDR3 DNA sequence: TGCAGCGTTGGGGACTTGGGCACTGAAGCTTTCTTT.

Ten or more counts support this clonotype. The DNA of the CDR3 is TGTGCCTTCCCGACAGGGGATGCCAAAAACATTCAGTACTTC. Its translation: CAFPTGDAKNIQYF. This rearrangement joins TRBV30 to TRBJ2-4, with 8 bases lining up with TRBD1. CDR1 GTSNPN and CDR2 SVGIG come from the germline V gene (reference sequence). The CDR3 extends over 14 amino acids. The V segment lost 7 bases and the J segment 1 base; nucleotides outside the gene matches: 6.

The CDR3 nucleotides read TGTGCCAGCAGCTTAGCGCTAATAGCGGGAGGACAGGGGTTTTACCAAGAGACCCAGTACTTC. Encoded protein: CASSLALIAGGQGFYQETQYF. This rearrangement joins TRBV7-9 to TRBJ2-5, with D possibly TRBD2 on 10 matching bases. Germline V gene data show CDR1 as SEHNR and CDR2 as FQNEAQ (reference sequence). The CDR3 consists of 21 residues. V shed 0 bases and J shed 0 bases, with 26 bases lying between them.

In its sample, this clonotype was seen a few times. This sequence may be a read error, since a much larger clone differs from it by one base. The rearrangement links TRBV10-3 to TRBJ2-3; D might be TRBD1 (5 bases). The CDR3 is made up of 10 amino acids. Looked up from germline, CDR1 is ENHRY and CDR2 is SYGVKD. CDR3 amino acids: CAIGADAQYF. The CDR3 DNA reads as TGTGCCATCGGGGCAGATGCGCAGTATTTT.

The rearrangement uses TRBV7-9 and TRBJ2-7, with 10 nucleotides matching TRBD1. CDR1 is SEHNR, CDR2 FQNEAQ, per germline (reference sequence). Trimming at V came to 5 bases and at J to 3 bases, leaving 10 bases not matched to a gene. The CDR3 length is 16 residues. The CDR3 nucleotides are TGTGCCAGCAGCGGAATTGGACAGGGGGAAGTCTACGAGCAGTACTTC. It translates to CASSGIGQGEVYEQYF.

The chain recombines TRBV30 with TRBJ2-7; 9 positions agree with TRBD1. Trimming removed 5 bases from V and 3 bases from J; junction bases left unmatched: 5. Germline assignment: CDR1 GTSNPN and CDR2 SVGIG (reference sequence). There are 13 residues in the CDR3. The chain's CDR3 is CAWAGTGIYEQYF. CDR3 DNA sequence: TGTGCCTGGGCCGGGACAGGGATCTACGAGCAGTACTTC.

V usage is TRBV9 and J usage is TRBJ2-2, with a tentative D call TRBD2 (8 bases). The CDR3 spans 17 residues. Trimming took 3 bases from V and 2 from J, leaving 17 bases between them. Germline lookup yields CDR1 SGDLS and CDR2 YYNGEE. CDR3 nucleotide sequence: TGTGCCAGCAGCGGAGACCCGGGAGGGGGCAACACCGGGGAGCTGTTTTTT. Translation gives CASSGDPGGGNTGELFF. Complete variable domain (other parts from reference TRBV9 and TRBJ2-2): DSGVTQTPKHLITATGQRVTLRCSPRSGDLSVYWYQQSLDQGLQFLIQYYNGEERAKGNILERFSAQQFPDLHSELNLSSLELGDSALYFCASSGDPGGGNTGELFFGEGSRLTVL.